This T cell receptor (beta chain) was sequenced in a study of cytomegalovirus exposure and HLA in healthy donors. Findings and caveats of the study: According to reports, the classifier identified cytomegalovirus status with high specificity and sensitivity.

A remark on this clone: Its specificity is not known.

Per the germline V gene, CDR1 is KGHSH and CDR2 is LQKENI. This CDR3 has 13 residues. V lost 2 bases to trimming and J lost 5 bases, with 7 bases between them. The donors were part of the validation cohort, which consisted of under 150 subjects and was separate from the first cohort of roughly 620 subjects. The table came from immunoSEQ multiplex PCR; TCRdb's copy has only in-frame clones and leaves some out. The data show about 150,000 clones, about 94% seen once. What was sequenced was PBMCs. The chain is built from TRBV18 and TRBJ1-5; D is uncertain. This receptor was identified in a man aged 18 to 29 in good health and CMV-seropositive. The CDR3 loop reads CASSPVSDQPQHF. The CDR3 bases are TGTGCCAGCTCACCAGTGTCCGATCAGCCCCAGCATTTT. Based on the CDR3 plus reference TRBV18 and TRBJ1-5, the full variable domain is NAGVMQNPRHLVRRRGQEARLRCSPMKGHSHVYWYRQLPEEGLKFMVYLQKENIIDESGMPKERFSAEFPKEGPSILRIQQVVRGDSAAYFCASSPVSDQPQHFGDGTRLSIL.